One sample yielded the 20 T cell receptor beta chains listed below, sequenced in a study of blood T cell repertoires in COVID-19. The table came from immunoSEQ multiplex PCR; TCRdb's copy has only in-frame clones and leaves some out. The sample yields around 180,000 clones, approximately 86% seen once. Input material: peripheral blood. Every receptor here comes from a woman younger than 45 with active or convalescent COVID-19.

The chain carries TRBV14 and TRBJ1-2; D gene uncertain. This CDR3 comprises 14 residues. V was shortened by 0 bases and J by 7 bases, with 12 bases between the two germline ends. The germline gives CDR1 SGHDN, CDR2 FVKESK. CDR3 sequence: CASSQDEYPSGYTF. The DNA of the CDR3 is TGTGCCAGCAGCCAAGACGAGTACCCTAGTGGCTACACCTTC.

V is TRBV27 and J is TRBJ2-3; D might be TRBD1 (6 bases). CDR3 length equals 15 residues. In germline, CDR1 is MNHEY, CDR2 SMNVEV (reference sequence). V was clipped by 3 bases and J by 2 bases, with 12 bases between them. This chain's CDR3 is CASSFGDTFTDTQYF. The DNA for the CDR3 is TGTGCCAGCAGTTTTGGGGACACCTTCACAGATACGCAGTATTTT.

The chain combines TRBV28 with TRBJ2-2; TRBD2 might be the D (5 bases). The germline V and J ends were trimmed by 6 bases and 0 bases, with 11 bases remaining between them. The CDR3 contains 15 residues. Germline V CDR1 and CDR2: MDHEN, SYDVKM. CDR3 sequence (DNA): TGTGCCAGCAGCCTGGACTTCGCGAACACCGGGGAGCTGTTTTTT. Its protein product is CASSLDFANTGELFF.

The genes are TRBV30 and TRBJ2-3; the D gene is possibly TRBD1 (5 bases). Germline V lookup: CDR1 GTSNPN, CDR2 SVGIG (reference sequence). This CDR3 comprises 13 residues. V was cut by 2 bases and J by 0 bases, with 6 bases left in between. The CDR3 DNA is TGTGCCTGGAGTCACAGGAGCACAGATACGCAGTATTTT. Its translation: CAWSHRSTDTQYF.

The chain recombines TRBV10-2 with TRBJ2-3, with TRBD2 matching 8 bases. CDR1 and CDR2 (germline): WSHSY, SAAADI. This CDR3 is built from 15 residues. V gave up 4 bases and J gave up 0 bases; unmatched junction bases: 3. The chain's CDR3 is CASSVASGSTDTQYF. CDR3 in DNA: TGCGCCAGCAGTGTGGCTAGCGGGAGCACAGATACGCAGTATTTT.

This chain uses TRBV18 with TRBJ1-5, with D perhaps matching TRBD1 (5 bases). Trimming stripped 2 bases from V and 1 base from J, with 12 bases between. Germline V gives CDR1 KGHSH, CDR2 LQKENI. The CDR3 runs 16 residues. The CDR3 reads CASSPTDQGSNQPQHF. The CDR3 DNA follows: TGTGCCAGCTCACCAACAGACCAGGGAAGCAATCAGCCCCAGCATTTT.

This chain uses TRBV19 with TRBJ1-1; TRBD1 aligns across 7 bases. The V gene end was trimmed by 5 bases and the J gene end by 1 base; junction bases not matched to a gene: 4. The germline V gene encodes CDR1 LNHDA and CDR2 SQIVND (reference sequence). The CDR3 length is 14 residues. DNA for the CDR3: TGTGCCAGTAGTCTAAGGACAGGGAACACTGAAGCTTTCTTT. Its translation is CASSLRTGNTEAFF.

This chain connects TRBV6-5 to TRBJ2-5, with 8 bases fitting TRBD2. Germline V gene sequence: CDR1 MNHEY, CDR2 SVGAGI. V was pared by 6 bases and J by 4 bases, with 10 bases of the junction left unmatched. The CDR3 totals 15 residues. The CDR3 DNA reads TGTGCCAGCAGCTATTCGGGACGGGGGGGAGAGACCCAGTACTTC. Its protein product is CASSYSGRGGETQYF.

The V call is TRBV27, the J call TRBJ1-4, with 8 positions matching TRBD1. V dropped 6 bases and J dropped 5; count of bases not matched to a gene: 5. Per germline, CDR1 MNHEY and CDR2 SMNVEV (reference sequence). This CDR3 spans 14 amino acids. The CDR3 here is CASRTQGGNEKLFF. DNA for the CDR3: TGTGCCAGCAGGACACAGGGGGGGAATGAAAAACTGTTTTTT.

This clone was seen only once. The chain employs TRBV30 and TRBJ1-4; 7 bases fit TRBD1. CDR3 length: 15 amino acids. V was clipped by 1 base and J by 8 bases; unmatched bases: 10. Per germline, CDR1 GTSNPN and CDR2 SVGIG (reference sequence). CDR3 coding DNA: TGTGCCTGGAGTGGCAGACAGGGAGAGAGGGAAAAACTGTTTTTT. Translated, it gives CAWSGRQGEREKLFF.

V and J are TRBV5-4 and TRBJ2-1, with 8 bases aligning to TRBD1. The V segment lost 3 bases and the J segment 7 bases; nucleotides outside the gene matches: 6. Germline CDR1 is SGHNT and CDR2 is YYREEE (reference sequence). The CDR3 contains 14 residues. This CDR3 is CASSSGQGGNEQFF. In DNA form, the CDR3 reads TGTGCCAGCAGCTCCGGACAGGGTGGTAATGAGCAGTTCTTC.

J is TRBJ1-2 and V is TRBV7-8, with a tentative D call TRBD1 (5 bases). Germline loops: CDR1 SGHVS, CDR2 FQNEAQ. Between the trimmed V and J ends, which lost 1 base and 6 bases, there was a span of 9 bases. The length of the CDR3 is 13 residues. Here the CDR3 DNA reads TGTGCCAGCAGCTTAGGGGCGGGGGATGGCTACACCTTC. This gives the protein CASSLGAGDGYTF.

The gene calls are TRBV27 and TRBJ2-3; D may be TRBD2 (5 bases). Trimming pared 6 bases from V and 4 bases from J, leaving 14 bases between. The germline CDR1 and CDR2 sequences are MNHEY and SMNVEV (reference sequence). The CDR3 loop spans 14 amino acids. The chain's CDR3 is CASSPPSIPDTQYF. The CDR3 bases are TGTGCCAGCAGCCCTCCTAGCATCCCAGATACGCAGTATTTT.

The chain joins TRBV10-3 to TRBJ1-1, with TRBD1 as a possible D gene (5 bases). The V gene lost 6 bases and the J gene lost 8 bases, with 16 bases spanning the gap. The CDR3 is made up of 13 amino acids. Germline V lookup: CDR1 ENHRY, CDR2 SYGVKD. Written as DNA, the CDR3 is TGTGCCATCAGGCCTCGAGGGGAGGGCGAAGCTTTCTTT. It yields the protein CAIRPRGEGEAFF.

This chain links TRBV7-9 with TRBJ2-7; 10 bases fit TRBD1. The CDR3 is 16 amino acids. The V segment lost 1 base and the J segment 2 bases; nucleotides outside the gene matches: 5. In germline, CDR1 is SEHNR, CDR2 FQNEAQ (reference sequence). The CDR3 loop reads CASSLGDRGYPYEQYF. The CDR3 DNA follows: TGTGCCAGCAGCTTAGGGGACAGGGGTTACCCCTACGAGCAGTACTTC.

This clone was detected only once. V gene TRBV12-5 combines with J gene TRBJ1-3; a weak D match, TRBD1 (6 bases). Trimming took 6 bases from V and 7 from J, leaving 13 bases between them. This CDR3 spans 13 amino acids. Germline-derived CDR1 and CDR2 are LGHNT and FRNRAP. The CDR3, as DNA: TGTGCTAGTGGAAGGACAGTTAGTAACACCATATATTTT. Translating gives CASGRTVSNTIYF.

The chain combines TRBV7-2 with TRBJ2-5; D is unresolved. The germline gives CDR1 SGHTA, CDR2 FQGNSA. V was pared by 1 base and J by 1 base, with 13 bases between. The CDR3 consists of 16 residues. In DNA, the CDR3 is TGTGCCAGCAGCTTAGAAGGTAGCCCCACCCAAGAGACCCAGTACTTC. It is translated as CASSLEGSPTQETQYF.

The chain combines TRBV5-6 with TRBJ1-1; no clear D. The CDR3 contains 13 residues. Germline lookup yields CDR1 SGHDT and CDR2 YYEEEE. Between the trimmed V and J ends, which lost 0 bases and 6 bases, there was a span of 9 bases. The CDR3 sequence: CASSLAFSSEAFF. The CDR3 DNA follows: TGTGCCAGCAGCTTGGCGTTCAGTTCTGAAGCTTTCTTT.

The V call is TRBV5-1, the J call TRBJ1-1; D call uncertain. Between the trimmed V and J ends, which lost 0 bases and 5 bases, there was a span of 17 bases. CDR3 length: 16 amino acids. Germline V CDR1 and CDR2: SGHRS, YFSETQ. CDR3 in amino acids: CASSLVGVSGNTEAFF. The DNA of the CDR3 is TGCGCCAGCAGCTTGGTCGGGGTATCGGGAAATACTGAAGCTTTCTTT.

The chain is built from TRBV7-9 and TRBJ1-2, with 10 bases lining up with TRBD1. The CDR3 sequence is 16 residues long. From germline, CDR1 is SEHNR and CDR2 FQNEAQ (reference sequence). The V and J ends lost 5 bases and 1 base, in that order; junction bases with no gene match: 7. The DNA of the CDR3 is TGTGCCAGCAGCCTGTTTGGGACAGGGGTTAACTATGGCTACACCTTC. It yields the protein CASSLFGTGVNYGYTF.